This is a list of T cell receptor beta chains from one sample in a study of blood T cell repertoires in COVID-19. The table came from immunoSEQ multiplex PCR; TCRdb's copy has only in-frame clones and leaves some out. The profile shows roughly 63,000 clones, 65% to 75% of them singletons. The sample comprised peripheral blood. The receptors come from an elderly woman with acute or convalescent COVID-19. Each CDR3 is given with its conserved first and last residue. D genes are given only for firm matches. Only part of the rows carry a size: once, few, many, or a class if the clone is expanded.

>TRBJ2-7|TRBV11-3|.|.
CASSLGGSGSYEQYF
TGTGCCAGCAGCTTAGGGGGTAGCGGCTCCTACGAGCAGTACTTC
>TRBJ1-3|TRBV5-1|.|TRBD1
CASTQTGGSDTIYF
TGCGCCAGCACCCAGACAGGGGGGTCGGACACCATATATTTT
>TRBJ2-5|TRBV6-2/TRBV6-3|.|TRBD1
CASSLRQGGETQYF
TGTGCCAGCAGCCTTCGACAGGGTGGTGAGACCCAGTACTTC
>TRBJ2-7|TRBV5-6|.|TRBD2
CASSLRLAGLGGHEQYF
TGTGCCAGCAGCTTGAGGCTAGCGGGATTGGGAGGGCACGAGCAGTACTTC
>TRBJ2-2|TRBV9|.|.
CASSGTGTRNTGELFF
TGTGCCAGCAGCGGTACCGGGACACGAAACACCGGGGAGCTGTTTTTT
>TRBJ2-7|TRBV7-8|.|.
CASGPFSYEQYF
TGTGCCAGCGGGCCTTTCTCCTACGAGCAGTACTTC
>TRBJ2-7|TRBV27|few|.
CASSLSGGDRFYEQYF
TGTGCCAGCAGTTTATCGGGCGGGGATAGGTTCTACGAGCAGTACTTC
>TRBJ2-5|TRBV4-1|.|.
CASSQASTDLQETQYF
TGCGCCAGCAGCCAAGCATCGACAGACCTACAAGAGACCCAGTACTTC
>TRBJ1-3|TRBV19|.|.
CASSIRTAGNTIYF
TGTGCCAGTAGTATTCGGACAGCTGGAAACACCATATATTTT
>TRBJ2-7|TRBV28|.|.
CASSYPPTTEQYF
TGTGCCAGCAGTTACCCCCCTACGACAGAGCAGTACTTC
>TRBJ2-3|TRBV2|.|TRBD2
CASSRGASGRVGDTQYF
TGTGCCAGCAGCCGGGGGGCTAGCGGGAGAGTAGGAGATACGCAGTATTTT
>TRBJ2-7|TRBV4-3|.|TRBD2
CASSQDRLAETYEQYF
TGCGCCAGCAGCCAAGATAGACTAGCGGAGACCTACGAGCAGTACTTC
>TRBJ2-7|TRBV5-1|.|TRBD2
CASSLSGNSYEQYF
TGCGCCAGCAGCTTGAGCGGGAACTCCTACGAGCAGTACTTC
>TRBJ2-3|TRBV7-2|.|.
CASSLDSGSTDTQYF
TGTGCCAGCAGCTTAGATTCCGGGAGCACAGATACGCAGTATTTT
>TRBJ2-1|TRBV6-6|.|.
CASSYSGGEQFF
TGTGCCAGCAGTTACTCAGGGGGTGAGCAGTTCTTC
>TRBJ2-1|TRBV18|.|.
CASSPPGSGLSYNEQFF
TGTGCCAGCTCACCACCGGGCTCAGGACTCTCGTACAATGAGCAGTTCTTC
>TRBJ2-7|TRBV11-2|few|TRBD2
CASSSPFGTSGPPPQYF
TGTGCCAGCAGCTCCCCTTTCGGGACTAGCGGGCCCCCCCCGCAGTACTTC
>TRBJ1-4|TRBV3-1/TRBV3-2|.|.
CASSQGRGEVEKLFF
TGTGCCAGCAGCCAAGGTCGAGGGGAGGTTGAAAAACTGTTTTTT
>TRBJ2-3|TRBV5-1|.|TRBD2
CASSLDLAGGVSTDTQYF
TGCGCCAGCAGCTTGGACCTAGCGGGAGGGGTTAGCACAGATACGCAGTATTTT
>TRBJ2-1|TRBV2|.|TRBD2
CASRGSGRQNNEQFF
TGTGCCAGCAGGGGGAGCGGGAGGCAAAACAATGAGCAGTTCTTC
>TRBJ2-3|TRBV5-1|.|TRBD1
CASSLRPGQGSTDTQYF
TGCGCCAGCAGCTTGAGACCGGGACAGGGGAGCACAGATACGCAGTATTTT
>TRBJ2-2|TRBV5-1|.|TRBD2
CASSFSGISSGELFF
TGCGCCAGCAGCTTTAGCGGGATATCCTCCGGGGAGCTGTTTTTT
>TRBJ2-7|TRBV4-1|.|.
CASSSRTAYEQYF
TGCGCCAGCAGCTCCCGCACAGCCTACGAGCAGTACTTC
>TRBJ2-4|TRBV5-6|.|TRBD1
CASSLLAGGSKNIQYF
TGTGCCAGCAGCTTGTTGGCAGGGGGATCCAAAAACATTCAGTACTTC
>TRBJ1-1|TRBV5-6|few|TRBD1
CASSSAQGAYTEAFF
TGTGCCAGCAGCTCAGCACAGGGGGCGTACACTGAAGCTTTCTTT
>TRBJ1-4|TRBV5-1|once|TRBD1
CASSFRDRAEKLFF
TGCGCCAGCAGCTTCCGGGACAGGGCCGAAAAACTGTTTTTT
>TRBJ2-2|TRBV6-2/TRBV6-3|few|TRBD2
CASSYPTGGPIGELFF
TGTGCCAGCAGTTACCCAACGGGAGGGCCTATCGGGGAGCTGTTTTTT
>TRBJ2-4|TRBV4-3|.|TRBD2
CASSQRGGLAEDGIQYF
TGCGCCAGCAGCCAACGGGGGGGACTAGCGGAAGATGGCATTCAGTACTTC
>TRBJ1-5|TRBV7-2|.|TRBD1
CASSLAGQGVGQPQHF
TGTGCCAGCAGCTTAGCTGGGCAGGGGGTGGGTCAGCCCCAGCATTTT
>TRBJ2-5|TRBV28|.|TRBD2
CASSFSSGALQETQYF
TGTGCCAGCAGTTTCTCGAGCGGGGCGCTCCAAGAGACCCAGTACTTC
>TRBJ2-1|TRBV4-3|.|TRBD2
CASSQAGLADEQFF
TGCGCCAGCAGCCAAGCGGGACTAGCGGATGAGCAGTTCTTC
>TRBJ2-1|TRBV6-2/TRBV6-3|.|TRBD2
CASRPGLAGYNEQFF
TGTGCCAGCAGACCTGGACTAGCGGGGTACAATGAGCAGTTCTTC
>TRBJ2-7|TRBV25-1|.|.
CASTDRPYEQYF
TGTGCCAGCACGGACAGACCGTACGAGCAGTACTTC
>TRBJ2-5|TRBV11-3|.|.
CASSLEQGETQYF
TGTGCCAGCAGCTTAGAACAGGGAGAGACCCAGTACTTC
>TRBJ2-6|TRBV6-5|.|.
CASSSGTGGANVLTF
TGTGCCAGCAGTTCAGGGACTGGGGGGGCCAACGTCCTGACTTTC
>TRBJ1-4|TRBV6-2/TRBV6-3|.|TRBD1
CASSSGQAEVEKLFF
TGTGCCAGCAGCTCGGGACAGGCCGAGGTTGAAAAACTGTTTTTT
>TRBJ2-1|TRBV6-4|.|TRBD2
CASSDSGSGRGNEQFF
TGTGCCAGCAGTGACTCGGGTAGCGGGAGAGGGAATGAGCAGTTCTTC
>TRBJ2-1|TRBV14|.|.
CASSPGTHEQFF
TGTGCCAGCAGCCCCGGGACTCATGAGCAGTTCTTC